This TCR beta chain derives from a study of T cells expressing NK-cell markers. On the study more broadly: Researchers got TCR beta repertoires out of sorted CD3+CD56+NKG2C+, CD3+CD56+NKG2C- and CD3+CD56-NKG2C+ T cells. Study-wide results and limits: Once again these clonotypes came out on top in the CD3+CD56-NKG2C+ fraction of several donors.

To note about this clonotype: The antigen is undetermined.

CDR1 and CDR2 from the germline V gene are SGHTA and FQGTGA. CDR3 length: 12 amino acids. TCRdb re-analyzed the 5' RACE reads; it lists each CDR3 protein once, without DNA. The sample is made up of 300,000 to 450,000 distinct CDR3 sequences, and the top ten hold over 4% of it. The clonotype comes from a man aged 18-69 years in good health. Sample: blood T cells: a sorted CD56 or NKG2C T cell subset, CD4+ or CD8+ T cells, or bulk PBMC T cells (not recorded which). The chain combines TRBV7-3 with TRBJ2-3. The CDR3 loop reads CASSYGFGTQYF.